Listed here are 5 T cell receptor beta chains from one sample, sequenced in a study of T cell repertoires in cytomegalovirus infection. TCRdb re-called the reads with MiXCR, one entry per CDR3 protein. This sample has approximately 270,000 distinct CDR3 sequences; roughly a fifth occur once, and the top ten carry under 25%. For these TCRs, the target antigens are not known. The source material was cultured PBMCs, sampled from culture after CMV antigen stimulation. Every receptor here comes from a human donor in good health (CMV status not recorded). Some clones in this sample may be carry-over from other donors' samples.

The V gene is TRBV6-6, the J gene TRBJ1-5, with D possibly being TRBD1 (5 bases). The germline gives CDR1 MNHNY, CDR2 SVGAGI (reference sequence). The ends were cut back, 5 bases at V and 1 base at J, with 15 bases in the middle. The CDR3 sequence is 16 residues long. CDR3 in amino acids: CASSSRDGLSNQPQHF. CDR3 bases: TGTGCCAGCAGTAGCCGGGACGGGCTAAGCAATCAGCCCCAGCATTTT.

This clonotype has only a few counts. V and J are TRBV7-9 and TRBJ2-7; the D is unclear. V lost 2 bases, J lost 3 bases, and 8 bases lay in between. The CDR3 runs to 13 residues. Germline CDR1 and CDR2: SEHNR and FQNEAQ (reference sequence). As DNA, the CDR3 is TGTGCCAGCAGCTTATCCCCAGGCTACGAGCAGTACGTC. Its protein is CASSLSPGYEQYV.

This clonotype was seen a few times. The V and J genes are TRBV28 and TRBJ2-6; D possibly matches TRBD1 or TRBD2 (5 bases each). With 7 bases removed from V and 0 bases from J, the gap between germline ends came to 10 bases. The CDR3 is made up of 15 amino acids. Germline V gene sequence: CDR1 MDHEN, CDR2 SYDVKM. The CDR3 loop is CASTYGGSGANVLTF. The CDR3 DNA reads TGTGCCAGCACCTATGGGGGCTCTGGGGCCAACGTCCTGACTTTC.

CDR3 loop: CASSPNRGGITDTQYF. CDR3 DNA sequence: TGTGCCAGCAGTCCCAACCGGGGGGGTATCACAGATACGCAGTATTTT. V usage is TRBV27 and J usage is TRBJ2-3, with 8 bases aligning to TRBD2. V shed 5 bases, J shed 2 bases, and the junction held 9 bases outside the gene matches. The germline gives CDR1 MNHEY, CDR2 SMNVEV (reference sequence). The CDR3 loop spans 16 amino acids.

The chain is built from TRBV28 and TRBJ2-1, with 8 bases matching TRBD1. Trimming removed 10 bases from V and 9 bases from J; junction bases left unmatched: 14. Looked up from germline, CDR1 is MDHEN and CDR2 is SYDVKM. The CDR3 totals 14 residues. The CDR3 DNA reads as TGTGCCATCCTTGCCCAGGGGGCCTCGGGTGAGCAGTTCTTC. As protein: CAILAQGASGEQFF.